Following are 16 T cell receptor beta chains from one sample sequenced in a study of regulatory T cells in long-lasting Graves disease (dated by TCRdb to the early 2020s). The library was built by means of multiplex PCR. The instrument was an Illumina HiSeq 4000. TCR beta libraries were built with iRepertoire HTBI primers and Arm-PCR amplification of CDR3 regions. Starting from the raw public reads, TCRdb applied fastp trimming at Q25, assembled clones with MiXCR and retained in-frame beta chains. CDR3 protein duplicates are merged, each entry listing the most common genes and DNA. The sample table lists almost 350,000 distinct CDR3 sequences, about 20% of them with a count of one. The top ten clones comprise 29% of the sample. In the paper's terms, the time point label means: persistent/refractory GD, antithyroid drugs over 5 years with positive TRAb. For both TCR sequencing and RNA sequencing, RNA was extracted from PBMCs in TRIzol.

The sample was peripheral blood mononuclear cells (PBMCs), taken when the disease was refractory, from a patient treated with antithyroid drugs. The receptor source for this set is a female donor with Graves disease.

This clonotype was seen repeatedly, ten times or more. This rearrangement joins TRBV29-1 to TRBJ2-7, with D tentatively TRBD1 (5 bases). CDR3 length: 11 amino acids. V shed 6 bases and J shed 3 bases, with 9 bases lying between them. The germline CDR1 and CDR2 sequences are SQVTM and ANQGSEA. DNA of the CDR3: TGCAGCGTCGTCGACAGCTACGAGCAGTACTTC. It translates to CSVVDSYEQYF.

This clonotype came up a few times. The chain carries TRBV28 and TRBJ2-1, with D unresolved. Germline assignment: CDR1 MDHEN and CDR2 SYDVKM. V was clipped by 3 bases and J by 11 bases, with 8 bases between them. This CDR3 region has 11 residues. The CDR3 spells CASSFLEKQFF. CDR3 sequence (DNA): TGTGCCAGCAGTTTTTTAGAGAAGCAGTTCTTC.

The CDR3 loop reads CASSLGQGVLEQYF. For the CDR3, the DNA is TGTGCCAGCAGCTTAGGACAGGGGGTTCTTGAGCAGTACTTC. This rearrangement joins TRBV7-9 to TRBJ2-7, with TRBD1 matching 9 bases. The V gene's germline CDR1 is SEHNR and CDR2 FQNEAQ (reference sequence). V trimming: 1 base; J trimming: 7 bases; junction bases outside the gene matches: 5. The CDR3 runs 14 residues.

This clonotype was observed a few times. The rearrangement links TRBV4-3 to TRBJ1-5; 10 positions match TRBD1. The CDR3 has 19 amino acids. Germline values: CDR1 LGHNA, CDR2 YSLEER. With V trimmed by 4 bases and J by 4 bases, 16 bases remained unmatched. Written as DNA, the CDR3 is TGCGCCAGCAGCCCGGGAGGCGGCGGGACAGGGGTCCTTAATCAGCCCCAGCATTTT. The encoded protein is CASSPGGGGTGVLNQPQHF.

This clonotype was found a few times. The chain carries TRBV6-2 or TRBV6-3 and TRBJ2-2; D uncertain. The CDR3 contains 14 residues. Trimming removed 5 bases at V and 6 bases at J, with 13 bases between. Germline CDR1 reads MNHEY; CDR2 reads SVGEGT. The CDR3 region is CASSHGRMAGELFF. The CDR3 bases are TGTGCCAGCAGTCACGGACGTATGGCCGGGGAGCTGTTTTTT.

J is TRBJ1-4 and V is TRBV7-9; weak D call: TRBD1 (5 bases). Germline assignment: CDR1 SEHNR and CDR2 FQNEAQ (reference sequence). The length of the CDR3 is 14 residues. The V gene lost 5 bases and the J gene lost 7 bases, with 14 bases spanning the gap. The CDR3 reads CASSPGLESEKLFF. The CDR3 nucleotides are TGTGCCAGCAGCCCGGGACTAGAGAGTGAAAAACTGTTTTTT.

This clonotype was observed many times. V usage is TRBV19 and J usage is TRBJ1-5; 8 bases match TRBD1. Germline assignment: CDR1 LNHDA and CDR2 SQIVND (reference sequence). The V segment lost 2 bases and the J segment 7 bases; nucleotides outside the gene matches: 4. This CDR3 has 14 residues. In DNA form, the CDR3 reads TGTGCCAGTAGTATACAGGGGGCAGGGCAGCCCCAGCATTTT. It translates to CASSIQGAGQPQHF.

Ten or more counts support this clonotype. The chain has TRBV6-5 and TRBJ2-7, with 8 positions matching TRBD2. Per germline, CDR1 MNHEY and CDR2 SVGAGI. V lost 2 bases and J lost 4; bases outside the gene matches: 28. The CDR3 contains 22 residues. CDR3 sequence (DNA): TGTGCCAGCAGTTACACGAGCATAGCGGGGAGAGGGGGAGGGCCTCGGGCTTACGAGCAGTACTTC. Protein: CASSYTSIAGRGGGPRAYEQYF.

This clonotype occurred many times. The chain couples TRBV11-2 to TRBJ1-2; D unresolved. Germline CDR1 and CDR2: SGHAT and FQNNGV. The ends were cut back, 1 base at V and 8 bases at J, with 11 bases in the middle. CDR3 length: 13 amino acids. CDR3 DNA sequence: TGTGCCAGCAGCTTAGGACGGGTTAGAGGCTACACCTTC. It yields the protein CASSLGRVRGYTF.

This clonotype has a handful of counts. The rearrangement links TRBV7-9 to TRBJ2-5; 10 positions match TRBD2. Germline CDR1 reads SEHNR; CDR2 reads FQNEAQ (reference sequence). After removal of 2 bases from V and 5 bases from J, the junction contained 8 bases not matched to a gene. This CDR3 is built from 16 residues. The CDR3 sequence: CASSLQSSGGRETQYF. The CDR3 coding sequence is TGTGCCAGCAGCTTACAGTCTAGCGGGGGTCGGGAGACCCAGTACTTC.

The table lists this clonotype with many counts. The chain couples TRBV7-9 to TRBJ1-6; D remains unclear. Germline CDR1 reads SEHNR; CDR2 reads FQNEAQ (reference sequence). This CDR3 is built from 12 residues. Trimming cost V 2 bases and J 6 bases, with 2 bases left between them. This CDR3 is CASSLSNSPLHF. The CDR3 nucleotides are TGTGCCAGCAGCTTATCTAATTCACCCCTCCACTTT.

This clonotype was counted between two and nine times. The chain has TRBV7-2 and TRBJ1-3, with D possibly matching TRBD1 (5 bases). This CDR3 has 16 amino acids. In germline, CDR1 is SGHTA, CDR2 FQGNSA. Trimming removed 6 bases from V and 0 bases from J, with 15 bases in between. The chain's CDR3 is CASRRVSGNSGNTIYF. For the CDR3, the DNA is TGTGCCAGCAGAAGGGTCTCAGGGAACTCTGGAAACACCATATATTTT.

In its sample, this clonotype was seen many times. CDR3 bases: TGTGCCAGCAGTTTAGGGTGGGGGGTCTATGGCTACACCTTC. Encoded protein: CASSLGWGVYGYTF. The genes are TRBV28 and TRBJ1-2, with D possibly matching TRBD1 (5 bases). V was pared by 2 bases and J by 4 bases, with 11 bases between. Germline CDR1 and CDR2: MDHEN and SYDVKM. CDR3 length: 14 residues.

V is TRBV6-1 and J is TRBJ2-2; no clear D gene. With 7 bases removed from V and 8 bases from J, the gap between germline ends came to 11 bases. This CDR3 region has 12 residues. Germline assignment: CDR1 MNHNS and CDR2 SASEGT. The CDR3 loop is CASKFSVGELFF. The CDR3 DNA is TGTGCCAGCAAATTCTCGGTGGGGGAGCTGTTTTTT.

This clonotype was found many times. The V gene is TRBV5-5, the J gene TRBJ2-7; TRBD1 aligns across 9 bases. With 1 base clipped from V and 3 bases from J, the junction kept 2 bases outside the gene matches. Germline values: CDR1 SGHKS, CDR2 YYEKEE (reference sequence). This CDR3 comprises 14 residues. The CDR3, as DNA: TGTGCCAGCAGCTTGCCGGGACAGGGCTACGAGCAGTACTTC. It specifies CASSLPGQGYEQYF.

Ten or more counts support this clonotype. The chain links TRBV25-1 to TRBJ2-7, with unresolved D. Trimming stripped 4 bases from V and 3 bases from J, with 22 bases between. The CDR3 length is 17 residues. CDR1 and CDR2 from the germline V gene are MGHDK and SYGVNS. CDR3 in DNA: TGTGCCAGCAGTGGATCGTCCCCCGGCCAGGCGTACTACGAGCAGTACTTC. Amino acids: CASSGSSPGQAYYEQYF.